What follows are 23 T cell receptor beta chains derived from one specimen sequenced in a study of blood T cell repertoires in COVID-19. Clones were read by immunoSEQ multiplex PCR, and TCRdb kept only the in-frame ones, dropping some. The table shows under 200,000 clones, with roughly 90% occurring only once. Source material: peripheral blood. The receptors were gathered from an older woman who had recovered from COVID-19.

This clone appeared once. This rearrangement joins TRBV2 to TRBJ2-6; tentatively, D is TRBD2 (7 bases). This CDR3 contains 16 residues. Trimming cost V 4 bases and J 2 bases, with 12 bases left between them. Germline loops: CDR1 SNHLY, CDR2 FYNNEI. DNA of the CDR3: TGTGCCAGCAGTGGGGGGGGCGCCCCTGGGGCCAACGTCCTGACTTTC. As protein: CASSGGGAPGANVLTF.

The V and J genes are TRBV7-3 and TRBJ1-1, with 7 bases aligning to TRBD1. Germline V lookup: CDR1 SGHTA, CDR2 FQGTGA. This CDR3 is 13 amino acids long. V gave up 3 bases and J gave up 6 bases; unmatched junction bases: 4. The CDR3 nucleotides read TGTGCCAGCAGCTTCGACAGGGAGGCTGAAGCTTTCTTT. This encodes CASSFDREAEAFF.

This sequence joins TRBV12-3 or TRBV12-4 and TRBJ1-2; D is undetermined. The CDR3 length is 12 residues. Trimming cost V 6 bases and J 6 bases, with 11 bases left between them. DNA for the CDR3: TGTGCCAGCAGCCCCCTCGGGGATGGCTACACCTTC. Residues: CASSPLGDGYTF.

V gene TRBV5-1 combines with J gene TRBJ1-1; no firm D call. Looked up from germline, CDR1 is SGHRS and CDR2 is YFSETQ. V shed 0 bases and J shed 1 base, with 7 bases lying between them. This CDR3 comprises 14 residues. In DNA, the CDR3 is TGCGCCAGCAGCTTGGCGCTGCGGAACACTGAAGCTTTCTTT. It specifies CASSLALRNTEAFF.

V and J are TRBV5-4 and TRBJ1-3; 9 nucleotides line up with TRBD1. Germline CDR1 SGHNT, CDR2 YYREEE (reference sequence). The CDR3 consists of 13 residues. Trimming removed 3 bases from V and 8 bases from J; junction bases left unmatched: 3. DNA for the CDR3: TGTGCCAGCAGCTCGGACAGGGGACACACCATATATTTT. Amino acids: CASSSDRGHTIYF.

The chain joins TRBV29-1 to TRBJ2-1, with 9 bases aligning to TRBD2. J was trimmed by 6 bases and V by 3 bases; bases with no gene match: 6. The germline CDR1 and CDR2 sequences are SQVTM and ANQGSEA. This CDR3 is 14 amino acids long. CDR3 coding DNA: TGCAGCGTTGAGACCGGCGGGGGGGCCAATGAGCAGTTCTTC. It encodes CSVETGGGANEQFF.

The chain couples TRBV5-5 to TRBJ1-1; no firm D call. This CDR3 spans 14 amino acids. Germline V lookup: CDR1 SGHKS, CDR2 YYEKEE (reference sequence). Trimming left V 2 bases short and J 3 bases short, with 11 bases between. In DNA, the CDR3 is TGTGCCAGCAGCTTCACCTGGGCAGACACTGAAGCTTTCTTT. It translates to CASSFTWADTEAFF.

Here the CDR3 DNA reads TGTGCCAGCAGTTGGGGACTAGCGGGGCAAGAGACCCAGTACTTC. Its translation is CASSWGLAGQETQYF. V and J are TRBV5-4 and TRBJ2-5, with TRBD2 matching over 13 bases. The CDR3 loop spans 15 amino acids. Germline V gene data show CDR1 as SGHNT and CDR2 as YYREEE (reference sequence). Losses at the gene ends were 5 bases for V and 2 bases for J; bases not matched to a gene: 3. Supplemented by reference TRBV5-4 and TRBJ2-5, the full variable domain reads ETGVTQSPTHLIKTRGQQVTLRCSSQSGHNTVSWYQQALGQGPQFIFQYYREEENGRGNFPPRFSGLQFPNYSSELNVNALELDDSALYLCASSWGLAGQETQYFGPGTRLLVL.

V and J are TRBV10-3 and TRBJ1-6; no clear D. This CDR3 contains 16 residues. Trimming pared 3 bases from V and 2 bases from J, leaving 11 bases between. Germline lookup yields CDR1 ENHRY and CDR2 SYGVKD. The CDR3, as DNA: TGTGCCATCAGTGATAGTACGGGAGCCTATAATTCACCCCTCCACTTT. Translation: CAISDSTGAYNSPLHF.

Only one count was recorded for this clone. The chain carries TRBV21-1 and TRBJ2-3; TRBD1, the table's D call, lacks a check against the DNA. TRBV21-1 is recorded as a pseudogene. This CDR3 comprises 18 residues. This CDR3 reads CASSKGGLQGAGTDTQYF. CDR3 bases: TGTGCCAGCAGCAAAGGAGGACTACAGGGGGCAGGGACAGATACGCAGTATTTT.

This clone has a handful of counts. V and J are TRBV5-1 and TRBJ2-5; the D gene is possibly TRBD1 (6 bases). CDR1 is SGHRS and CDR2 is YFSETQ in the germline V gene. The ends were cut back, 5 bases at V and 1 base at J, with 12 bases in the middle. The CDR3 length is 14 residues. In DNA, the CDR3 is TGCGCCAGCAGTACAGGGATCCCCCAAGAGACCCAGTACTTC. It encodes CASSTGIPQETQYF.

V and J are TRBV19 and TRBJ2-1; 10 nucleotides align to TRBD2. This CDR3 comprises 14 residues. V was pared by 9 bases and J by 3 bases, with 5 bases of the junction left unmatched. Germline V gene lookup returns CDR1 LNHDA and CDR2 SQIVND (reference sequence). In DNA, the CDR3 is TGTGCCAGCTTAGCGGGGGGCAACTACAATGAGCAGTTCTTC. This encodes CASLAGGNYNEQFF.

The chain joins TRBV4-2 to TRBJ2-1; 10 positions agree with TRBD2. Germline V CDR1 and CDR2: LGHNA, YNFKEQ. The CDR3 runs to 17 residues. J was trimmed by 6 bases and V by 1 base; bases with no gene match: 9. The DNA for the CDR3 is TGTGCCAGCAGCCAAGCCCCGGCAGCGGGGGGGCGCAATGAGCAGTTCTTC. This codes for CASSQAPAAGGRNEQFF.

The rearrangement joins TRBV11-2 to TRBJ1-4; 7 bases fit TRBD1. Unmatched junction bases numbered 3, after V lost 0 bases and J lost 8 bases. CDR1 and CDR2 from the germline V gene are SGHAT and FQNNGV. CDR3 size: 14 residues. DNA of the CDR3: TGTGCCAGCAGCTTAGATCAGGGGGTGGAAAAACTGTTTTTT. It specifies CASSLDQGVEKLFF.

The J gene is TRBJ1-3, the V gene TRBV5-1; 7 nucleotides line up with TRBD1. With V trimmed by 4 bases and J by 1 base, 2 bases remained unmatched. Germline V lookup: CDR1 SGHRS, CDR2 YFSETQ. The CDR3 has 14 amino acids. The CDR3 DNA reads as TGCGCCAGCAGCGAGGGACAGTCTGGAAACACCATATATTTT. Its protein is CASSEGQSGNTIYF. The whole variable domain, remainder taken from reference TRBV5-1 and TRBJ1-3, is KAGVTQTPRYLIKTRGQQVTLSCSPISGHRSVSWYQQTPGQGLQFLFEYFSETQRNKGNFPGRFSGRQFSNSRSEMNVSTLELGDSALYLCASSEGQSGNTIYFGEGSWLTVV.

The chain combines TRBV4-1 with TRBJ2-7; a weak D match, TRBD2 (7 bases). Per the germline V gene, CDR1 is MGHRA and CDR2 is YSYEKL. The CDR3 is 16 residues long. V was shortened by 4 bases and J by 5 bases, with 21 bases between the two germline ends. Written as DNA, the CDR3 is TGCGCCAGCAGCCCAGCTCGCCTTGCGGGGGCGGACGAGCAGTACTTC. This sequence encodes CASSPARLAGADEQYF.

This rearrangement joins TRBV28 to TRBJ2-1, with TRBD2 matching 8 bases. The CDR3 spans 16 residues. Germline V CDR1 and CDR2: MDHEN, SYDVKM. The J segment lost 3 bases and the V segment lost 5 bases, leaving 9 bases of the junction unmatched. CDR3 residues: CASSPPGGVRYNEQFF. The CDR3 DNA reads TGTGCCAGCAGTCCCCCCGGGGGGGTCCGCTACAATGAGCAGTTCTTC.

V and J are TRBV24-1 and TRBJ2-3, with D possibly TRBD2 on 7 matching bases. Germline CDR1 and CDR2: KGHDR and SFDVKD. This CDR3 is built from 15 residues. V dropped 4 bases and J dropped 5 bases, with 15 bases sitting between them. In DNA, the CDR3 is TGTGCCACCAGTGACGCCCGGGGGGCGGGAGATACGCAGTATTTT. Protein product: CATSDARGAGDTQYF.

The chain combines TRBV10-3 with TRBJ2-5; a weak D match, TRBD2 (6 bases). Germline V lookup: CDR1 ENHRY, CDR2 SYGVKD. Trimming shortened V by 1 base and J by 1 base, and 10 bases separated the two germline ends. This CDR3 comprises 15 residues. The CDR3 coding sequence is TGTGCCATCAGTGAGTGGGTAGCGGCCCAAGAGACCCAGTACTTC. It is translated as CAISEWVAAQETQYF.

V gene TRBV7-2 combines with J gene TRBJ2-7; possible D gene TRBD2, 5 bases. In germline, CDR1 is SGHTA, CDR2 FQGNSA. The CDR3 spans 13 residues. V was clipped by 2 bases and J by 0 bases, with 5 bases between them. This CDR3 reads CASSLTSSYEQYF. The DNA of the CDR3 is TGTGCCAGCAGCTTAACTAGCTCCTACGAGCAGTACTTC.

V usage is TRBV19 and J usage is TRBJ1-5, with TRBD1 matching over 12 bases. Trimming at V came to 3 bases and at J to 6 bases, leaving 3 bases not matched to a gene. Germline V gene sequence: CDR1 LNHDA, CDR2 SQIVND (reference sequence). The CDR3 sequence is 15 residues long. In nucleotides, the CDR3 is TGTGCCAGTAGTATGGGACAGGGGGCAAGTCAGCCCCAGCATTTT. Translation gives CASSMGQGASQPQHF. The whole variable domain, remainder taken from reference TRBV19 and TRBJ1-5, is DGGITQSPKYLFRKEGQNVTLSCEQNLNHDAMYWYRQDPGQGLRLIYYSQIVNDFQKGDIAEGYSVSREKKESFPLTVTSAQKNPTAFYLCASSMGQGASQPQHFGDGTRLSIL.

The J gene is TRBJ1-6, the V gene TRBV20-1; the D is unclear. V lost 4 bases to trimming and J lost 0 bases, with 13 bases between them. The CDR3 totals 16 residues. Looked up from germline, CDR1 is DFQATT and CDR2 is SNEGSKA (reference sequence). The CDR3 loop reads CSATETISSYNSPLHF. CDR3 in DNA: TGCAGTGCTACTGAGACAATCAGCTCCTATAATTCACCCCTCCACTTT.

This clone has just a few counts. The rearrangement links TRBV5-4 to TRBJ2-7; D might be TRBD1 (6 bases). Germline CDR1 is SGHNT and CDR2 is YYREEE (reference sequence). Trimming shortened V by 4 bases and J by 5 bases, and 16 bases separated the two germline ends. This CDR3 spans 14 amino acids. The CDR3 DNA reads as TGTGCCAGCAGCCCGGCGGACAGAGCCCACGAGCAGTACTTC. Translation: CASSPADRAHEQYF.